This paragraph reports one T cell receptor (beta chain). Its antigen is currently unknown. This record comes from a study of Ad26.COV2.S vaccination and SARS-CoV-2 variants. Overall study findings and caveats: With respect to non-spike TCR breadth, vaccine and placebo recipients were similar.

Some clones are missing from TCRdb's copy, which holds only in-frame ones; the method was immunoSEQ multiplex PCR. This sample has around 300,000 clones, with about 86% found just once. Germline trimming cut 9 bases from V and 1 base from J; bases unmatched to any gene: 5. This CDR3 has 13 amino acids. The V gene's germline CDR1 is MRHNA and CDR2 SNTAGT. Treatment of the sample: 15 to 20 received Ad26.COV2.S at low or high dose, single or two shots; about five received placebo; per-sample allocation not given. Specimens were obtained on day 63 following the first vaccine or placebo injection. Here the sequenced sample was peripheral blood, taken in a trial of Ad26.COV2.S vaccine versus placebo. The chain uses TRBV6-4 and TRBJ2-7; 8 nucleotides agree with TRBD1. The sequence derives from a person aged 18 to 65 who received the Ad26.COV2.S COVID-19 vaccine or a placebo. CDR3 protein: CARRQGPSYEQYF. In nucleotides, the CDR3 is TGTGCCAGACGACAGGGGCCGTCCTACGAGCAGTACTTC.